This TCR beta chain comes out of a study of PD-L1 blockade in urothelial cancer. Germline V gene sequence: CDR1 SGHNT, CDR2 YYREEE (reference sequence). This CDR3 has 15 amino acids. V lost 4 bases and J lost 4, with 15 bases in between. The method was immunoSEQ multiplex PCR; TCRdb's version includes in-frame clones alone and lacks a portion of them. The data contain tens of thousands of clones, roughly 80% of them singletons. The chain uses TRBV5-4 and TRBJ2-1; D perhaps matches TRBD2 (6 bases). The sample was PBMCs, taken around atezolizumab (anti-PD-L1) treatment. The source of this sequence is a man aged 70-80 years with urothelial cancer. CDR3 amino acids: CASSRDRGLYNEQFF. The CDR3 nucleotides are TGTGCCAGCAGCCGTGATAGGGGACTTTACAATGAGCAGTTCTTC.